These T cell receptor beta chains were read from a single sample in a study of blood T cell repertoires in COVID-19. TCRdb's copy holds only in-frame clones and misses some; the assay was immunoSEQ multiplex PCR. The sample shows fewer than 350,000 clones, over 80% of them seen only once. The sequenced sample was peripheral blood. The receptors originated from a man aged 30 to 39 with COVID-19, enrolled during active disease. CDR3s include the opening cysteine and the closing phenylalanine or tryptophan. The D gene is left open where the match is weak. Some rows mark clone size as missing; the rest say once, few, many or name a class of expanded clone.

TRBV7-2	TRBD2	NA	TRBJ2-2	CASSLVIVWEGPRTGELFF	TGTGCCAGCAGCTTAGTGATTGTGTGGGAGGGCCCTCGCACCGGGGAGCTGTTTTTT
TRBV19	NA	NA	TRBJ1-5	CASSMDSYSNQPQHF	TGTGCCAGTAGTATGGACAGCTATAGCAATCAGCCCCAGCATTTT
TRBV7-2	NA	NA	TRBJ1-5	CASSLVRGSQPQHF	TGTGCCAGCAGCTTAGTTCGGGGAAGTCAGCCCCAGCATTTT
TRBV4-2	TRBD2	many	TRBJ2-7	CASSQDLGGGSYEQYF	TGTGCCAGCAGCCAAGATCTGGGGGGGGGCTCCTACGAGCAGTACTTC
TRBV19	NA	NA	TRBJ1-5	CASSQFGGIGNQPQHF	TGTGCCAGTAGTCAATTCGGAGGAATCGGCAATCAGCCCCAGCATTTT
TRBV5-1	NA	NA	TRBJ1-3	CASSPGWGTFGNTIYF	TGCGCCAGCAGCCCAGGGTGGGGGACATTCGGAAACACCATATATTTT
TRBV2	TRBD1	once	TRBJ1-1	CASTGPRTGAEAEAFF	TGTGCCAGCACCGGGCCTCGGACAGGGGCGGAGGCTGAAGCTTTCTTT
TRBV4-3	TRBD1	NA	TRBJ2-2	CASSQEPGGYTGELFF	TGCGCCAGCAGCCAAGAGCCAGGGGGCTACACCGGGGAGCTGTTTTTT
TRBV5-6	TRBD1	NA	TRBJ1-1	CASSLGDRGNTEAFF	TGTGCCAGCAGCTTGGGGGACAGGGGGAACACTGAAGCTTTCTTT
TRBV5-1	NA	NA	TRBJ1-4	CASSFGEANEKLFF	TGCGCCAGCAGCTTCGGGGAGGCTAATGAAAAACTGTTTTTT
TRBV4-1	TRBD1	NA	TRBJ2-3	CASSQDPPQGAADTQYF	TGCGCCAGCAGCCAAGATCCCCCCCAGGGGGCGGCAGATACGCAGTATTTT
TRBV7-3	TRBD1	NA	TRBJ2-3	CASSPSGQGTDTQYF	TGTGCCAGCAGCCCAAGTGGACAGGGCACAGATACGCAGTATTTT
TRBV6-5	TRBD1	NA	TRBJ1-2	CASSSSGGSYGYTF	TGTGCCAGCAGTTCCTCAGGGGGCAGCTATGGCTACACCTTC
TRBV3-1/TRBV3-2	NA	NA	TRBJ2-7	CASSSPLREQYF	TGTGCCAGCAGTTCTCCCCTCCGCGAGCAGTACTTC
TRBV6-2/TRBV6-3	NA	few	TRBJ2-1	CASSSGEGGNEQFF	TGTGCCAGCAGCTCCGGAGAGGGGGGGAATGAGCAGTTCTTC
TRBV12-5	NA	NA	TRBJ1-1	CASGLQRGRATEAFF	TGTGCTAGTGGTTTGCAAAGGGGCCGCGCCACTGAAGCTTTCTTT
TRBV7-9	TRBD1	NA	TRBJ1-2	CASSLPRDRAYGYTF	TGTGCCAGCAGCTTACCCCGGGACAGGGCCTATGGCTACACCTTC
TRBV28	NA	NA	TRBJ1-2	CASSLSATNYGYTF	TGTGCCAGCAGTTTATCCGCTACCAACTATGGCTACACCTTC
TRBV7-2	NA	NA	TRBJ2-1	CASSLDFATYNEQFF	TGTGCCAGCAGCTTAGACTTCGCCACCTACAATGAGCAGTTCTTC
TRBV19	TRBD1	many	TRBJ2-3	CASRNTGGTSDTQYF	TGTGCCAGTAGGAATACAGGGGGGACCTCAGATACGCAGTATTTT
TRBV13	TRBD1	NA	TRBJ2-7	CASSPGTGDYEQYF	TGTGCCAGCAGCCCTGGGACAGGGGATTACGAGCAGTACTTC
TRBV28	NA	NA	TRBJ2-1	CASIERVNSYNEQFF	TGTGCCAGCATCGAGCGGGTGAACTCCTACAATGAGCAGTTCTTC
TRBV9	TRBD2	NA	TRBJ2-5	CASSVVGGGPSETQYF	TGTGCCAGCAGCGTAGTCGGGGGAGGGCCATCGGAGACCCAGTACTTC
TRBV28	NA	NA	TRBJ1-2	CASSFRTPADYGYTF	TGTGCCAGCAGTTTTCGAACCCCGGCGGACTATGGCTACACCTTC
TRBV19	NA	few	TRBJ1-1	CASRREENTEAFF	TGTGCCAGTAGGAGGGAAGAGAACACTGAAGCTTTCTTT
TRBV6-2/TRBV6-3	TRBD1	NA	TRBJ1-1	CASSKDRASAFF	TGTGCCAGCAGTAAGGACAGGGCCTCGGCTTTCTTT
TRBV28	TRBD1	NA	TRBJ2-1	CASSIPGQGRNEQFF	TGTGCCAGCAGTATCCCGGGACAGGGGCGCAATGAGCAGTTCTTC
TRBV24-1	TRBD2	NA	TRBJ2-1	CATSGTSGSYNEQFF	TGTGCCACCAGTGGGACTAGCGGGTCCTACAATGAGCAGTTCTTC
TRBV3-1/TRBV3-2	NA	NA	TRBJ2-1	CASSLVGQLGSYNEQFF	TGTGCCAGCAGCCTAGTTGGACAGTTGGGCTCCTACAATGAGCAGTTCTTC
TRBV9	TRBD2	NA	TRBJ2-1	CASSILAGGYNEQFF	TGTGCCAGCAGCATTCTAGCGGGGGGTTACAATGAGCAGTTCTTC
TRBV11-2	NA	NA	TRBJ1-2	CASSLDRTRGYTF	TGTGCCAGCAGCTTAGATCGTACAAGAGGCTACACCTTC
TRBV7-9	NA	NA	TRBJ1-5	CASSVGSGDPNQPQHF	TGTGCCAGCAGCGTAGGATCAGGGGATCCGAATCAGCCCCAGCATTTT
TRBV19	TRBD1	NA	TRBJ1-5	CASSIRQGYQPQHF	TGTGCCAGTAGTATTCGACAGGGGTATCAGCCCCAGCATTTT
TRBV4-1	TRBD2	NA	TRBJ2-1	CASSQIRLAYYNEQFF	TGCGCCAGCAGCCAAATCCGACTAGCGTACTACAATGAGCAGTTCTTC
TRBV19	NA	NA	TRBJ2-7	CASSLQGKGDYEQYF	TGTGCCAGTAGCCTTCAGGGTAAGGGGGACTACGAGCAGTACTTC
TRBV2	NA	NA	TRBJ2-5	CASSDRAQYF	TGTGCCAGCAGTGACAGGGCCCAGTACTTC
TRBV6-5	NA	NA	TRBJ1-1	CASSYSGWETEAFF	TGTGCCAGCAGTTACTCGGGTTGGGAGACTGAAGCTTTCTTT
TRBV28	TRBD1	NA	TRBJ2-7	CASSLLGIVSWRQGNYEQYF	TGTGCCAGCAGTTTACTCGGGATCGTTTCATGGAGACAGGGTAACTACGAGCAGTACTTC
TRBV11-2	NA	few	TRBJ2-2	CASSFLDSSNTGELFF	TGTGCCAGCAGCTTCTTGGACAGCTCGAACACCGGGGAGCTGTTTTTT
TRBV19	TRBD1	few	TRBJ1-2	CASSIGTDVYGYTF	TGTGCCAGTAGTATCGGGACAGACGTCTATGGCTACACCTTC
TRBV4-1	NA	NA	TRBJ2-6	CASSQVYSGANVLTF	TGCGCCAGCAGCCAAGTCTACTCTGGGGCCAACGTCCTGACTTTC
TRBV12-5	TRBD1	NA	TRBJ2-1	CASAPGQGAQGEQFF	TGTGCTAGTGCCCCTGGACAGGGGGCGCAAGGTGAGCAGTTCTTC
TRBV2	TRBD1	few	TRBJ1-2	CASRPDRGQNYGYTF	TGTGCCAGCAGACCCGACAGGGGGCAGAACTATGGCTACACCTTC
TRBV12-5	NA	NA	TRBJ2-1	CASGLVRGEQFF	TGTGCTAGTGGTTTGGTACGAGGAGAGCAGTTCTTC
TRBV28	NA	NA	TRBJ2-7	CASSFPPFYEQYF	TGTGCCAGCAGTTTCCCCCCCTTTTACGAGCAGTACTTC
TRBV2	NA	NA	TRBJ2-2	CASSLRQVVNTGELFF	TGTGCCAGCAGTCTAAGGCAGGTCGTTAACACCGGGGAGCTGTTTTTT
TRBV28	TRBD2	many	TRBJ2-7	CASSRDGGISYEQYF	TGTGCCAGCAGCCGAGACGGGGGGATCTCCTACGAGCAGTACTTC
TRBV5-1	NA	NA	TRBJ1-1	CASSFDSHYGEAFF	TGCGCCAGCAGCTTTGACAGTCACTACGGTGAAGCTTTCTTT
TRBV18	TRBD1	NA	TRBJ2-7	CASSPPWGQGSYEQYF	TGTGCCAGCTCACCACCCTGGGGACAGGGATCCTACGAGCAGTACTTC
TRBV19	NA	NA	TRBJ2-1	CASRPLSGNEQFF	TGTGCCAGTAGGCCCCTTTCAGGGAATGAGCAGTTCTTC
TRBV13	TRBD2	NA	TRBJ2-2	CASSRFFGTSLTGELFF	TGTGCCAGCAGCCGCTTCTTTGGGACTAGCCTAACCGGGGAGCTGTTTTTT
TRBV4-2	NA	NA	TRBJ2-7	CASSQGLDNSYEQYF	TGTGCCAGCAGCCAAGGCTTAGACAACTCCTACGAGCAGTACTTC